This TCR beta chain was found in a study of cytomegalovirus exposure and HLA in healthy donors (dated by TCRdb to the late 2010s). Looking at the study overall: In an earlier analysis of 587 of the donors, about 270 Gb of sequence data and approximately 100 million unique TCR beta sequences from some 170 million T cells were reported. An early release that covered more than 550 HLA-typed donors contained about 290 gigabases of sequencing data and tens of millions of unique TCR sequences. Among the roughly 400 genotyped donors, about 85% belonged to the genetic ancestry cluster associated with self-reported Caucasian donors. The study was designed to test whether signatures of past pathogen exposure could be identified by cataloging public T cell receptors. The study profiled the T cell repertoires of 500 to 800 subjects by immunosequencing and related them to cytomegalovirus serostatus. A separate validation cohort of more than 100 different subjects was used in addition to the roughly 670-subject first cohort. To predict cytomegalovirus infection status, the study brought together high-throughput TCR immunosequencing, statistical association of individual TCRs with disease status, and machine learning. To study patterns of TCR occurrence, a later analysis re-analyzed previously published TCR beta repertoires from more than 550 donors and added high-resolution HLA genotyping. Rather than using new phenotypic data, the later analysis identified candidate immune exposures from TCR beta sequences and from how often those sequences occurred across donors. In an earlier analysis of several hundred of the donors, high-throughput TCR beta sequencing was used to judge whether each TCR beta V gene segment behaved as functional or pseudogenic. Donor age, sex, ethnicity and CMV serostatus were compiled together with the repertoire data. In a later genetic analysis, genome-wide SNP genotypes for about three fifths of the roughly 670 donors were used, and that subset was treated as a discovery cohort. Every discovery cohort repertoire had been produced on one sequencing platform. Both class I and class II loci were covered by HLA typing, at four-digit resolution. Typing coverage varied by locus: roughly 620-630 donors for A, B, C, DRB1 and DQB1; 500 to 550 for DQA1; about 600 for DPA1; approximately 450 for DPB1. A handful of DR-DQ haplotypes were handled as single units for association and clustering because linkage in the cohort was strong. Among roughly 370 genotyped donors of the cohort, an average of around 240,000 unique TCR beta nucleotide sequences were sequenced per donor, roughly 20% of them non-productive.

Trimming removed 2 bases from V and 0 bases from J; the gene matches leave 4 bases unexplained. Via the germline V gene, CDR1 is SGHDT and CDR2 YYEEEE. The CDR3 sequence holds 15 residues, the cysteine and phenylalanine included. Only the CDR3 region is kept as DNA, spanning 45 bases read in frame from base 1. The library was generated by the immunoSEQ multiplex PCR assay. For the multiplex PCR, a mixture combining 60 forward primers for TCR Vbeta segments and 13 reverse primers for TCR Jbeta segments was used. The CDR3 region of rearranged TCR beta genes was amplified from genomic DNA by a multiplex PCR assay. Amplified TCR beta libraries were sequenced as 87-base-pair reads on the Illumina HiSeq System. Per the original workflow: Across the 670 or so repertoires, a later analysis counted 78 million or so unique TCR beta chains, some 11 million of which were shared by at least two donors. A nearest-neighbor algorithm error-corrected the raw reads and collapsed the reads into unique sequences, merging closely related sequences to remove PCR and sequencing errors. V, D and J gene segments were assigned by aligning CDR3 sequences to IMGT reference sequences. For a sequence to be retained, a match of at least six nucleotides to both a V gene segment and a J gene segment was required. Rearrangements were called productive when the CDR3 lacked stop codons and stayed in frame with V and J; all others were non-productive. Following IMGT convention, CDR3 was defined as the stretch from the second conserved V-encoded cysteine to the conserved J-encoded phenylalanine. The earlier analysis of about 640 of the donors excluded any sequence lacking an unambiguous match to a single V gene segment. In an earlier analysis of 587 of the donors, V segments were called functional above 56.7% productive rearrangements and were called segregating when the between-donor standard deviation exceeded 5%. A statistical classification framework was built for diagnosing cytomegalovirus status from the catalog of TCR beta chain sequences. In a later analysis, TCR nucleotide sequences were compared against IMGT/GENE-DB human TR gene sequences so that V and J genes could be assigned. In a later analysis, CDR3 sequences and most-parsimonious VDJ recombination scenarios were assigned using the TCRdist pipeline. A later analysis defined each TCR beta chain by its CDR3 amino acid sequence plus V-gene family, and excluded reads lacking a unique V-gene family. In a later analysis, a few hundred highly shared, low-generation-probability nucleotide sequences were removed to address suspected cross-contamination and a sequencing artifact. A later analysis calculated a clonal expansion index for each public chain from normalized within-repertoire ranks of inferred template counts. Generation probabilities in a later analysis came from a VDJ recombination model fitted to out-of-frame rearrangements, and those results were checked against IGoR. In a later analysis, TCR-TCR, TCR-HLA and TCR-CMV co-occurrence was scored with hypergeometric tests, and a repertoire-size bias correction was applied to TCR pairs. To estimate false discovery rates, a later analysis permuted the HLA or CMV assignments 20 times. A later analysis grouped co-occurring TCRs with DBSCAN, adding TCRdist sequence similarity when clustering within HLA-allele-positive subsets. For co-occurrence clustering, repertoires with fewer than 30,000 or more than 120,000 public chains were excluded, along with four or five repertoires with anomalous nucleotide sharing. The table was pulled from immuneACCESS by TCRdb, which kept in-frame rearrangements only. Such tables lose some clones; where checked, under half of the loss comes from unresolved V genes, and the rest has no known cause. V and J calls plus clone size are reproduced from that table; the DNA served to infer D and trimming. The sample includes about 130,000 clones, with around 85% observed a single time. 4% of the sample rests with the top ten.

What the research found in general, with its limitations: In vitro tests confirmed that a few of the cytomegalovirus-associated TCR beta chains recognize cytomegalovirus antigens. Linkage disequilibrium might explain the correlated functional status among segregating V segments, but an unknown experimental factor could not be ruled out. The authors suggested that the approach could potentially be extended to other disease states and immunological phenotypes. A further reported finding was that TCR beta sequences accurately predicted the HLA-A and HLA-B alleles for most subjects in the first cohort. Over 15 rarely observed V segments, including chromosome 9 orphons, were excluded from the earlier analysis of a few hundred of the donors because counts were too low. A later analysis found that HLA-associated TCR beta chains were more clonally expanded and had lower generation probabilities than equally common non-associated chains. An earlier analysis of around 500 of the donors showed that most TCR beta V segments appeared in productive rearrangements either about 87% or about 30% of the time, which broadly matched IMGT annotations. For the cohort, immune exposure information was limited to CMV serostatus. V-gene and J-gene trimming of TCR beta chains was associated with a missense DCLRE1C variant in a later genetic analysis, and the association was replicated in an independent cohort. This cohort had only TCR beta chains sequenced, and the lack of alpha or paired-chain data limited which features could be detected. A later analysis found that TCR association rates varied across HLA loci, with DRB1 alleles showing the most associated TCRs and HLA-C alleles the fewest. In both the original and validation cohorts, the classifier was reported to diagnose cytomegalovirus status with high specificity and sensitivity. In the study, 150 to 200 TCR beta chains were listed as associated with cytomegalovirus. The sequencing pipeline was judged likely to have produced a cluster of highly shared sequence variants as a technical artifact. When HLA alleles, especially DR and DQ, strongly co-occurred, attributing TCR associations to individual alleles was difficult. Specific HLA alleles were associated with 16,951 TCR beta sequences at a false discovery rate of 0.05 in a later analysis. In a later analysis, several top co-occurrence clusters were reported to appear linked to parvovirus B19, influenza, CMV and Epstein-Barr virus. A later genetic analysis reported fewer N-insertions in productive TCRs among donors in an Asian-associated ancestry cluster than the approximately 670-donor mean. Most TCR sequences were seen in very few donors, while some public TCRs were found in many individuals. Sequencing depth was assumed to be roughly uniform across donors in the presence/absence analyses, though that assumption may not hold. Because some donors lacked HLA typing at each locus, the association tests relied only on the typed subset. A later analysis found that most CMV-associated TCR beta chains appeared HLA-restricted, with HLA associations seemingly driven largely by CMV exposure. Some IMGT-functional V segments, including TRBV6-2 and TRBV6-3, could not be told apart with the 87-base-pair reads, so those segments were excluded.

In total, approximately 690 healthy bone marrow donors made up the cohort. All cohort members were sampled while nominally healthy, although unrecorded immune exposures were likely present. The donor was CMV seropositive and was included in the group of 250 to 350 seropositive cohort members. A peripheral blood sample was collected from each donor, and TCR beta sequencing was performed on peripheral blood mononuclear cells. The Qiagen DNeasy Blood Extraction Kit was used to extract genomic DNA from the blood cell samples. Notes on this clone: Its antigen specificity is not known. Within one base of it there is no much larger clone, and no base qualities were kept.

This TCR derives from a man between 18 and 29 years old in good health and CMV-seropositive. Sequences were obtained from PBMCs. In this chain, TRBV5-6 is recombined with TRBJ2-7; the central 8 bases match TRBD1. The CDR3 sequence is CASSFWDRNSYEQYF. In nucleotide form, the sequence is TGTGCCAGCAGCTTTTGGGACAGGAACTCCTACGAGCAGTACTTC.